A single sample is the source of the 30 T cell receptor delta chains below, sequenced in a study of delta chain sequences of gamma delta T cells. TCRdb reprocessed the 5' RACE reads through CATT. Seen here are about 2,400 delta-chain clones, under 30% observed once, and the top ten hold roughly 15%. What was sequenced was either unsorted cells or a sorted T cell fraction (not recorded which). The source of these receptors is a human donor in good health.

A note on this clone: Just one base apart from a much larger clone, this may be a read error. V usage is TRDV2 and J usage is TRDJ1; TRDD3 matches 11 bases. Germline V gene sequence: CDR1 GEAIGNYY, CDR2 EKD. The CDR3 consists of 19 residues. The CDR3 DNA reads TGTGCCTGCCTACCCCTGGGGGATACTGGAAAACGTAGCACCGATAAACCCATCTTT. Protein product: CACLPLGDTGKRSTDKPIF.

The chain uses TRDV2 and TRDJ1; tentatively, D is TRDD2 or TRDD3 (5 bases each). The V end lost 0 bases, the J end lost 9 bases, and 34 bases lay between the germline ends. This CDR3 has 20 residues. Germline V gives CDR1 GEAIGNYY, CDR2 EKD. CDR3 nucleotide sequence: TGTGCCTGTGACACCGTCCCTTCACCGGGGGGCCCCCCCAGGGAGGGAGAACTCATCTTT. This translates into CACDTVPSPGGPPREGELIF.

This clone showed up just a few times. J is TRDJ1 and V is TRDV2, with D tentatively TRDD3 (6 bases). V lost 1 base to trimming and J lost 0 bases, with 17 bases between them. Germline V gives CDR1 GEAIGNYY, CDR2 EKD. This CDR3 comprises 17 residues. In DNA form, the CDR3 reads TGTGCCTGTGACACGATACCCTGGGGATCCAACACCGATAAACTCATCTTT. Its translation: CACDTIPWGSNTDKLIF.

This clone was counted only a few times. The CDR3 DNA is TGTGCCTGTGACACTATCGGCCTTCCTCAAAATACTGGGGGATCCACCGATAAACTCATCTTT. Encoded protein: CACDTIGLPQNTGGSTDKLIF. This chain joins TRDV2 and TRDJ1; 10 bases map to TRDD3. V shed 1 base, J shed 1 base, and the junction held 20 bases outside the gene matches. The CDR3 extends over 21 amino acids. Germline CDR1 GEAIGNYY, CDR2 EKD.

This clone was detected a few times. This chain connects TRDV2 to TRDJ1; tentatively, D is TRDD3 (6 bases). Germline CDR1 is GEAIGNYY and CDR2 is EKD. The V end lost 3 bases, the J end lost 7 bases, and 23 bases lay between the germline ends. This CDR3 spans 16 amino acids. CDR3 region: CACDPVGWGPTGKLIF. As DNA, the CDR3 is TGTGCCTGTGACCCGGTTGGCTGGGGCCCCACGGGTAAACTCATCTTT.

A word on this clone: This may be a read error, as it is one base from a much larger clone. The same CDR3 also results from other DNA sequences found in this sample. V is TRDV2 and J is TRDJ1; 12 bases fit TRDD3. After removal of 3 bases from V and 1 base from J, the junction contained 20 bases not matched to a gene. The CDR3 covers 21 residues. CDR1 GEAIGNYY and CDR2 EKD come from the germline V gene. The CDR3 DNA reads TGTGCCTGTGACCCAATTCTGGGGGATACGCGACTGGAAAGACGCACCGATAAACTCATCTTT. As protein: CACDPILGDTRLERRTDKLIF.

This clone was seen a handful of times. V and J are TRDV2 and TRDJ1, with 7 bases aligning to TRDD3. The V segment lost 3 bases and the J segment 0 bases; nucleotides outside the gene matches: 9. CDR3 size: 16 residues. The germline V gene encodes CDR1 GEAIGNYY and CDR2 EKD. The CDR3 DNA follows: TGTGCCTGTGACTACTTGCTGGGGGCCTACACCGATAAACTCATCTTT. Translating it yields CACDYLLGAYTDKLIF.

About this clone: A far larger clone is off by one base, so a read error is likely. Other DNA sequences of this sample code for an identical CDR3. The chain carries TRDV2 and TRDJ1; 9 bases align to TRDD3. Germline CDR1 and CDR2: GEAIGNYY and EKD. CDR3 length equals 15 residues. Written as DNA, the CDR3 is TGTGCCTGTGACTTCATACTGGGGGACACCGATAAGCTCATCTTT. This translates into CACDFILGDTDKLIF.

Here the J gene is TRDJ4 and the V gene is not called; the D call in the table, TRDD3, was not verified against the DNA. The CDR3 loop spans 19 amino acids. DNA for the CDR3: TGCGCTATACTCTTGGGGGGGATTAGGTATGTCAGCTGTGCCAGACCCCTGATCTTT. Translation gives CAILLGGIRYVSCARPLIF.

On this clone itself: TCRdb has a much larger clone's protein, which differs at residue 10 from the translation of this DNA, likely because of a read error; what is shown is the protein translated from the DNA. The chain joins TRDV2 to TRDJ1, with 9 bases that match TRDD3. The CDR3 runs to 15 residues. CDR1 is GEAIGNYY, CDR2 EKD, per germline. Trimming cost V 1 base and J 4 bases; bases outside gene matches: 6. CDR3 sequence: CACDTLGIRNDKLIF. As DNA, the CDR3 is TGTGCCTGTGACACACTGGGGATACGCAACGATAAACTCATCTTT.

On this clone: Since a far larger clone is one base different, this is likely a read error. V gene TRDV2 combines with J gene TRDJ3; TRDD2 or TRDD3 may be the D gene (5 bases each). CDR3 size: 19 residues. The V gene's germline CDR1 is GEAIGNYY and CDR2 EKD. The CDR3, as DNA: TGTGCCTGTGACACCACGGCTGGTCCTAGCTCCTGGGACCCCCGACAGATGTTTTTC. Encoded protein: CACDTTAGPSSWDPRQMFF.

Notes on this clone: This may stem from a read error, because a much larger clone lies one nucleotide away. The chain uses TRDV2 and TRDJ1; 13 nucleotides agree with TRDD3. The germline V gene has CDR1 GEAIGNYY and CDR2 EKD. V dropped 3 bases and J dropped 0; count of bases not matched to a gene: 12. The CDR3 has 19 residues. The CDR3 DNA reads as TGTGCCTGTGACCCAATACTGGGGGATACGCGGGAGCACACCGATAAACTCATCTTT. The encoded protein is CACDPILGDTREHTDKLIF.

In its sample, this clone is medium-sized (0.01 to 0.1%). The DNA for the CDR3 is TGTGCCTGTGACACCGTACTGGGGCACGGGTACACCGATAAACTCATCTTT. It is translated as CACDTVLGHGYTDKLIF. The genes are TRDV2 and TRDJ1; TRDD3 aligns across 7 bases. J lost 0 bases, V lost 0 bases, and 9 bases had no gene match. CDR1 and CDR2 from the germline V gene are GEAIGNYY and EKD. The CDR3 runs to 17 residues.

About this clone itself: A far larger clone is just one base off, so this is likely a read error. The V and J genes are TRDV2 and TRDJ1; TRDD3 matches 7 bases. Germline V gene sequence: CDR1 GEAIGNYY, CDR2 EKD. This CDR3 contains 20 residues. CDR3 in amino acids: CACDPLSSTLRDTVTDKFIF. CDR3 bases: TGTGCCTGTGACCCCCTGAGCTCGACCTTGAGGGATACTGTGACCGATAAATTCATCTTT.

This clone is termed medium-sized. The chain is built from TRDV2 and TRDJ1; the match to TRDD3 covers 11 bases. Trimming cost V 2 bases and J 2 bases; bases outside gene matches: 9. Germline V gene data show CDR1 as GEAIGNYY and CDR2 as EKD. This CDR3 spans 17 amino acids. The CDR3 loop is CACDNVLGDMGTDKLIF. The CDR3 DNA reads TGTGCCTGTGACAACGTACTGGGGGATATGGGAACCGATAAACTCATCTTT.

This clone is medium-sized (0.01 to 0.1%) by share. This chain joins TRDV2 and TRDJ1, with 11 bases aligning to TRDD3. Germline V gene lookup returns CDR1 GEAIGNYY and CDR2 EKD. This CDR3 region has 18 residues. Trimming cost V 3 bases and J 0 bases; bases outside gene matches: 11. CDR3 sequence reads: CACDPLGGYVRYTDKLIF. CDR3 sequence (DNA): TGTGCCTGTGACCCCCTTGGGGGATACGTCCGTTACACCGATAAACTCATCTTT.

The chain combines TRDV2 with TRDJ3, with 8 bases aligning to TRDD3. This CDR3 spans 22 amino acids. Trimming took 1 base from V and 3 from J; bases not matched to a gene: 19. Germline values: CDR1 GEAIGNYY, CDR2 EKD. This chain's CDR3 is CACDTVGTGDSSYGWDTRQMFF. The CDR3 coding sequence is TGTGCCTGTGACACAGTGGGGACGGGGGATAGTAGTTATGGCTGGGACACCCGACAGATGTTTTTC.

A few counts support this clone. The genes are TRDV2 and TRDJ1, with 13 bases aligning to TRDD3. CDR1 is GEAIGNYY, CDR2 EKD, per germline. J lost 0 bases, V lost 0 bases, and 9 bases had no gene match. The CDR3 is 19 amino acids. The CDR3 coding sequence is TGTGCCTGTGACACCTTACTGGGGGATACGCGGGGGTACACCGATAAACTCATCTTT. This translates into CACDTLLGDTRGYTDKLIF.

A word on this clone: This DNA translates differently at residue 7 from the TCRdb protein, which is that of a much larger clone; a read error is likely, and the protein shown is the DNA's own translation. V and J are TRDV2 and TRDJ1; TRDD3 might be the D (6 bases). This CDR3 spans 21 amino acids. The V gene's germline CDR1 is GEAIGNYY and CDR2 EKD. The V gene lost 3 bases and the J gene lost 0 bases, with 31 bases spanning the gap. CDR3 protein: CACDPIPSTGTAGGYTDKLIF. The CDR3 nucleotides read TGTGCCTGTGACCCCATACCCTCGACTGGGACCGCAGGGGGGTACACCGATAAACTCATCTTT.

By share of the sample, this clone is medium-sized. The chain has TRDV2 and TRDJ1; 9 nucleotides align to TRDD3. This CDR3 spans 17 amino acids. Trimming at V came to 0 bases and at J to 2 bases, leaving 9 bases not matched to a gene. Germline CDR1 and CDR2: GEAIGNYY and EKD. This CDR3 is CACDTVAGGYKTDKLIF. DNA for the CDR3: TGTGCCTGTGACACCGTGGCCGGGGGATACAAGACCGATAAACTCATCTTT.

As to this clone: For this DNA, TCRdb reports the protein of a much larger clone, which diverges at residue 14, most likely from a read error; the protein presented here is translated directly from the DNA. The V call is TRDV2, the J call TRDJ1, with TRDD3 matching 7 bases. The CDR3 is 17 residues long. Germline V CDR1 and CDR2: GEAIGNYY, EKD. CDR3 nucleotides: TGTGCCTGTGACACCGTTGGGGGAGGCCCCACTACCGATAACCTCATCTTT. Its protein is CACDTVGGGPTTDNLIF.

This clone was seen once. A much larger clone sits a single nucleotide away, making a read error possible. This CDR3 is also generated by other DNA sequences in the sample. The chain employs TRDV2 and TRDJ1; TRDD3 aligns across 7 bases. In germline, CDR1 is GEAIGNYY, CDR2 EKD. CDR3 size: 17 residues. Trimming removed 3 bases from V and 0 bases from J; junction bases left unmatched: 12. CDR3 bases: TGTGCCTGTGACTCAGTAAGTACTGGGGATTACACCGATAAACTCATCTTT. It is translated as CACDSVSTGDYTDKLIF.

Sample share makes this clone medium-sized. The chain has TRDV2 and TRDJ1; TRDD3 matches 9 bases. V shed 1 base and J 1 base; nucleotides not matched to a gene: 6. Germline assignment: CDR1 GEAIGNYY and CDR2 EKD. CDR3 length: 16 residues. The CDR3 DNA reads as TGTGCCTGTGACACACTGGGGGAAAGGCGCACCGATAAACTCATCTTT. Protein sequence: CACDTLGERRTDKLIF.

For the J gene the call is TRDJ3; the V gene lacks a call; the table calls TRDD3, which could not be checked here. The CDR3 has 30 amino acids. CDR3 bases: TGCAGTGGTATCAACGCAGAGTTACCTGTTGTGTTTTCTTGGGGATACCGGGGGATACTCATGTCCTGGGATACCCGACAGATGTTTTTC. It is translated as CSGINAELPVVFSWGYRGILMSWDTRQMFF.

Turning to this clone: At one boundary the junction diverges from the germline segment, which might be a read error. The V gene is TRDV2, the J gene TRDJ3; TRDD3 matches at 8 bases. Germline-derived CDR1 and CDR2 are GEAIGNYY and EKD. The CDR3 sequence is 21 residues long. The CDR3 sequence is CACDTGVLGGRSSWDPRQMFF. Here the CDR3 DNA reads TGTGCCTGTGACACCGGAGTACTGGGGGGTCGAAGCTCCTGGGACCCCCGACAGATGTTTTTC.

Concerning this clone: This sequence may be a read error, since a much larger clone differs from it by one base. The identical CDR3 is also encoded by other nucleotide sequences in the sample. This chain connects TRDV2 to TRDJ3; 8 bases fit TRDD3. Looked up from germline, CDR1 is GEAIGNYY and CDR2 is EKD. This CDR3 is 20 amino acids long. In DNA form, the CDR3 reads TGTGCCTGTGACAAGACTGGGGGGTCCACGAGCTCCTGGGACACCCGACAGATGTTTTTT. It codes for CACDKTGGSTSSWDTRQMFF.

V is TRDV2 and J is TRDJ1, with TRDD3 matching over 13 bases. J was trimmed by 1 base and V by 2 bases; bases with no gene match: 18. This CDR3 has 21 amino acids. The V gene's germline CDR1 is GEAIGNYY and CDR2 EKD. The CDR3 nucleotides read TGTGCCTGTGACAGCCCTTCCCAGCGTACTGGGGGATACGCGCCCACCGATAAACTCATCTTT. This codes for CACDSPSQRTGGYAPTDKLIF.

A note on this clone: This may come from a read error, since a much larger clone is one base off. The chain joins TRDV2 to TRDJ3, with TRDD3 matching 11 bases. This CDR3 has 23 residues. The V segment lost 1 base and the J segment 2 bases; nucleotides outside the gene matches: 18. Germline V gene data show CDR1 as GEAIGNYY and CDR2 as EKD. This CDR3 is CACDTGGMGDTSVVAWDTRQMFF. Here the CDR3 DNA reads TGTGCCTGTGACACTGGAGGCATGGGGGATACGAGTGTCGTTGCCTGGGACACCCGACAGATGTTTTTC.

Remarks on this clone: A single base separates this from a much larger clone, so it may be a read error. The chain has TRDV2 and TRDJ1, with D uncertain. This CDR3 region has 15 residues. Trimming took off 0 bases at V and 6 bases at J, with 16 bases between the two ends. CDR1 and CDR2 from the germline V gene are GEAIGNYY and EKD. For the CDR3, the DNA is TGTGCCTGTGACACCCTTGTCTCCAACGCCAATAAACTCATCTTT. This encodes CACDTLVSNANKLIF.

This clone is termed medium-sized (0.01 to 0.1%). The chain employs TRDV2 and TRDJ3; 8 nucleotides line up with TRDD3. V lost 1 base and J lost 0; bases outside the gene matches: 13. The CDR3 has 21 amino acids. CDR1 is GEAIGNYY, CDR2 EKD, per germline. In nucleotides, the CDR3 is TGTGCCTGTGACACTAGTTCGGGATACGAAGTGAACTCCTGGGACACCCGACAGATGTTTTTC. Translation gives CACDTSSGYEVNSWDTRQMFF.